A single sample gave rise to the 18 T cell receptor beta chains below, sequenced in a study of blood T cell repertoires in COVID-19. The table came from immunoSEQ multiplex PCR; TCRdb's copy has only in-frame clones and leaves some out. Of about 230,000 clones in the sample, roughly 84% were seen once. Sequenced: peripheral blood. Receptors originate from a man aged 35 to 55 with acute or convalescent COVID-19.

This clone has more than one count but fewer than ten. At the DNA level, this CDR3 is encoded by other sequences in the same sample as well. CDR3 loop: CASSLDRANTGELFF. DNA of the CDR3: TGCGCCAGCAGCTTGGACAGGGCGAACACCGGGGAGCTGTTTTTT. The chain recombines TRBV5-1 with TRBJ2-2, with a possible D match to TRBD1 (6 bases). The CDR3 runs 15 residues. Between the trimmed V and J ends, which lost 0 bases and 0 bases, there was a span of 6 bases. The V gene's germline CDR1 is SGHRS and CDR2 YFSETQ.

The CDR3 DNA reads TGTGCCAGCAGTGAGCATCAGGGCTCCACTGAAGCTTTCTTT. Amino acid sequence: CASSEHQGSTEAFF. The rearrangement links TRBV25-1 to TRBJ1-1; D is perhaps TRBD1 (5 bases). Germline CDR1 and CDR2: MGHDK and SYGVNS. The germline V and J ends were trimmed by 3 bases and 4 bases, with 12 bases remaining between them. The length of the CDR3 is 14 residues.

The CDR3 DNA reads as TGTGCCTGGAAGGGAGTCGGGTACGAGCAGTACTTC. It specifies CAWKGVGYEQYF. This chain uses TRBV30 with TRBJ2-7, with D tentatively TRBD2 (5 bases). The length of the CDR3 is 12 residues. Trimming stripped 4 bases from V and 4 bases from J, with 11 bases between. CDR1 is GTSNPN, CDR2 SVGIG, per germline (reference sequence).

This chain uses TRBV4-2 with TRBJ2-2, with TRBD2 matching 10 bases. The CDR3 runs to 18 residues. After removal of 0 bases from V and 6 bases from J, the junction contained 10 bases not matched to a gene. Germline CDR1 and CDR2: LGHNA and YNFKEQ. As DNA, the CDR3 is TGTGCCAGCAGCCAAGATATGGGGAGCGGGGGGGAGTCCGGGGAGCTGTTTTTT. Protein: CASSQDMGSGGESGELFF.

Only a few counts were recorded for this clone. The chain recombines TRBV10-3 with TRBJ1-5, with 9 positions matching TRBD1. The CDR3 is made up of 17 amino acids. Losses at the gene ends were 2 bases for V and 0 bases for J; bases not matched to a gene: 5. Germline V gene lookup returns CDR1 ENHRY and CDR2 SYGVKD. The CDR3 DNA is TGTGCCATCAGTGAGGGGACAGGGACATATAGCAATCAGCCCCAGCATTTT. Protein product: CAISEGTGTYSNQPQHF.

V gene TRBV19 combines with J gene TRBJ1-3; D is unresolved. Looked up from germline, CDR1 is LNHDA and CDR2 is SQIVND (reference sequence). The CDR3 runs 15 residues. With 3 bases removed from V and 0 bases from J, the gap between germline ends came to 9 bases. Written as DNA, the CDR3 is TGTGCCAGTAGTATGATGGCCTCCTCTGGAAACACCATATATTTT. This gives the protein CASSMMASSGNTIYF.

This chain uses TRBV5-1 with TRBJ1-1; D gene uncertain. This CDR3 comprises 14 residues. V dropped 5 bases and J dropped 4 bases, with 15 bases sitting between them. The germline gives CDR1 SGHRS, CDR2 YFSETQ. CDR3 DNA: TGCGCCAGCAGTTATCGCGTGGAGGGCACTGAAGCTTTCTTT. This translates into CASSYRVEGTEAFF.

The V and J genes are TRBV3-1 (or the pseudogene TRBV3-2) and TRBJ2-6; D may be TRBD1 (6 bases). This CDR3 has 14 residues. The V gene lost 0 bases and the J gene lost 7 bases, with 7 bases spanning the gap. The V gene's germline CDR1 is LGHDT and CDR2 YNNKEL (reference sequence). The DNA of the CDR3 is TGTGCCAGCAGCCAAGAAGGGGGAGCCAACGTCCTGACTTTC. Encoded protein: CASSQEGGANVLTF.

The V and J genes are TRBV5-1 and TRBJ2-7; possible D gene TRBD2, 5 bases. V lost 0 bases to trimming and J lost 7 bases, with 14 bases between them. This CDR3 contains 14 residues. Germline V gene sequence: CDR1 SGHRS, CDR2 YFSETQ. Here the CDR3 DNA reads TGCGCCAGCAGCTTGGGTGGAGGCCTGGGGGAGCAGTACTTC. Its translation is CASSLGGGLGEQYF.

The V and J genes are TRBV7-9 and TRBJ2-7, with 10 bases fitting TRBD1. The V segment lost 5 bases and the J segment 3 bases; nucleotides outside the gene matches: 13. This CDR3 comprises 17 residues. In germline, CDR1 is SEHNR, CDR2 FQNEAQ (reference sequence). The CDR3 region is CASSAVRTGGIRYEQYF. The CDR3 DNA is TGTGCCAGCAGCGCAGTCAGGACAGGGGGGATCCGCTACGAGCAGTACTTC.

V and J are TRBV5-8 and TRBJ1-2; 7 bases match TRBD1. The length of the CDR3 is 13 residues. The junction had 5 bases not matched to a gene; V was cut back by 4 bases and J by 5 bases. Germline V gene lookup returns CDR1 SGHTS and CDR2 YDEGEE. CDR3 DNA: TGTGCCAGCAGCCCCCGACAGGGTTATGGCTACACCTTC. This codes for CASSPRQGYGYTF.

This chain uses TRBV19 with TRBJ2-2; 10 nucleotides line up with TRBD2. The CDR3 loop spans 19 amino acids. CDR1 is LNHDA and CDR2 is SQIVND in the germline V gene (reference sequence). J gave up 1 base and V 0 bases, and 8 bases lay outside the gene matches. CDR3 loop: CASSIDYSSGSVNTGELFF. DNA of the CDR3: TGTGCCAGTAGTATAGATTATTCTAGCGGGAGCGTGAACACCGGGGAGCTGTTTTTT.

The chain has TRBV9 and TRBJ2-7; D is ambiguous. V lost 4 bases and J lost 0, with 11 bases in between. Germline-derived CDR1 and CDR2 are SGDLS and YYNGEE. The CDR3 sequence is 14 residues long. The CDR3 DNA follows: TGTGCCAGCAGCCCACTCGCAGGCTCCTACGAGCAGTACTTC. Protein product: CASSPLAGSYEQYF.

The chain combines TRBV5-4 with TRBJ2-1; 7 bases match TRBD2. Germline CDR1 and CDR2: SGHNT and YYREEE (reference sequence). CDR3 length: 15 amino acids. V lost 4 bases to trimming and J lost 7 bases; unmatched junction nucleotides: 11. CDR3 loop: CASSRTREGHNEQFF. The CDR3 coding sequence is TGTGCCAGCAGCCGAACGAGGGAGGGCCATAATGAGCAGTTCTTC. The variable domain in full, completed from reference TRBV5-4 and TRBJ2-1, reads ETGVTQSPTHLIKTRGQQVTLRCSSQSGHNTVSWYQQALGQGPQFIFQYYREEENGRGNFPPRFSGLQFPNYSSELNVNALELDDSALYLCASSRTREGHNEQFFGPGTRLTVL.

This chain joins TRBV27 and TRBJ1-2; D remains unclear. This CDR3 contains 13 residues. Germline V CDR1 and CDR2: MNHEY, SMNVEV (reference sequence). V lost 4 bases and J lost 8, with 14 bases in between. As DNA, the CDR3 is TGTGCCAGCAGTTCGGGGTCCTATCGGGGCTACACCTTC. Encoded protein: CASSSGSYRGYTF.

The CDR3 nucleotides are TGCGCCAGCAGCTCCGGGACTAGCGGGAGTTCCCTCTACGAGCAGTACTTC. It specifies CASSSGTSGSSLYEQYF. The chain combines TRBV5-1 with TRBJ2-7; 14 bases are shared with TRBD2. The CDR3 consists of 17 residues. V gave up 3 bases and J gave up 3 bases; unmatched junction bases: 8. Germline CDR1 SGHRS, CDR2 YFSETQ.

This sequence joins TRBV29-1 and TRBJ1-6, with 7 bases that match TRBD1. Unmatched junction bases numbered 6, after V lost 6 bases and J lost 7 bases. This CDR3 spans 13 amino acids. Germline V lookup: CDR1 SQVTM, CDR2 ANQGSEA. The CDR3 reads CSVRQGQNSPLHF. The CDR3 nucleotides read TGCAGCGTCCGACAGGGCCAAAATTCACCCCTCCACTTT. Based on the CDR3 plus reference TRBV29-1 and TRBJ1-6, the full variable domain is SAVISQKPSRDICQRGTSLTIQCQVDSQVTMMFWYRQQPGQSLTLIATANQGSEATYESGFVIDKFPISRPNLTFSTLTVSNMSPEDSSIYLCSVRQGQNSPLHFGNGTRLTVT.

J is TRBJ1-1 and V is TRBV6-1; D is ambiguous. Deletions cut 2 bases from V and 3 bases from J, with 10 bases between. Germline CDR1 and CDR2: MNHNS and SASEGT. CDR3 size: 14 residues. The CDR3 DNA sequence: TGTGCCAGCAGTGAAAATGAGCTAGACACTGAAGCTTTCTTT. Translating gives CASSENELDTEAFF.